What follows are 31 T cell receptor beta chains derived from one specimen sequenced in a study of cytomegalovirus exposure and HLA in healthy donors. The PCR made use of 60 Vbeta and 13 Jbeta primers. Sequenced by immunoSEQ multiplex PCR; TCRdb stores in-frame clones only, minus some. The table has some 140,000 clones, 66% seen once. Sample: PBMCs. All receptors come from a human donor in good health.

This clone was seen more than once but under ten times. CDR3 protein: CASRSGTGNTEAFF. CDR3 nucleotides: TGTGCCAGCAGATCCGGGACTGGTAACACTGAAGCTTTCTTT. The chain combines TRBV6-1 with TRBJ1-1; possible D gene TRBD1, 5 bases. CDR3 length: 14 amino acids. Trimming cost V 6 bases and J 2 bases, with 13 bases left between them. Germline V gene lookup returns CDR1 MNHNS and CDR2 SASEGT.

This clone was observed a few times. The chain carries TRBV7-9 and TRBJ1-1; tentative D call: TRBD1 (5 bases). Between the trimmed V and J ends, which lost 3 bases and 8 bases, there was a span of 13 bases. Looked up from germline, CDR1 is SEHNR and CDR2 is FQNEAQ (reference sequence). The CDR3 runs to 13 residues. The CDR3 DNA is TGTGCCAGCAGCTTGAAGCAGGGAGGGGAAGCTTTCTTT. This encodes CASSLKQGGEAFF. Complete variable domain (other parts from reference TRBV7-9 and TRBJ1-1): DTGVSQNPRHKITKRGQNVTFRCDPISEHNRLYWYRQTLGQGPEFLTYFQNEAQLEKSRLLSDRFSAERPKGSFSTLEIQRTEQGDSAMYLCASSLKQGGEAFFGQGTRLTVV.

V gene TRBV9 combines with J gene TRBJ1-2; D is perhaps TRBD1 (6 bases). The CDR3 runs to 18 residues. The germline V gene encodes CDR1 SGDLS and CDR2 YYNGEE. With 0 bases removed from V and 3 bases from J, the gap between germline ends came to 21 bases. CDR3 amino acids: CASSVGPLTGSPDYGYTF. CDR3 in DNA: TGTGCCAGCAGCGTAGGCCCTTTAACAGGGAGTCCGGACTATGGCTACACCTTC.

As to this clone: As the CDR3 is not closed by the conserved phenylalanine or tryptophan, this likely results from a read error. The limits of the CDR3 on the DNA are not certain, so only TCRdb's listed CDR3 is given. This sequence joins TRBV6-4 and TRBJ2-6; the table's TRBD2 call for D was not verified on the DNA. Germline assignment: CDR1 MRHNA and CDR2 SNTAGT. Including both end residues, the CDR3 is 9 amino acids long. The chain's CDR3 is CASIFICIG.

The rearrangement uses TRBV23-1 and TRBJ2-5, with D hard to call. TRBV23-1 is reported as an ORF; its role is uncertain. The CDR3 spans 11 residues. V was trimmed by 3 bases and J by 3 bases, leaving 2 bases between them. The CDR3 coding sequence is TGCGCCAGCAGTCACAAAGAGACCCAGTACTTC. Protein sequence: CASSHKETQYF.

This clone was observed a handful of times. The CDR3: CASSIGTGLYGYTF. The DNA of the CDR3 is TGTGCCAGTAGTATAGGGACAGGCCTCTATGGCTACACCTTC. This rearrangement joins TRBV19 to TRBJ1-2; 7 bases align to TRBD1. Germline values: CDR1 LNHDA, CDR2 SQIVND (reference sequence). Losses at the gene ends were 1 base for V and 4 bases for J; bases not matched to a gene: 3. This CDR3 region has 14 residues.

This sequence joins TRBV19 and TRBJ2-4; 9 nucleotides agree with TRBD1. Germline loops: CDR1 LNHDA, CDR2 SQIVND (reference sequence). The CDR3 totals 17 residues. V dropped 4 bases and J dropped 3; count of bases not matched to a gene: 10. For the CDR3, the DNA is TGTGCCAGTAGTAAGACAGGGGGTCCGGGAGGCAAAAACATTCAGTACTTC. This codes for CASSKTGGPGGKNIQYF.

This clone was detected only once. The chain's CDR3 is CASSPSTGVQPQHF. The DNA of the CDR3 is TGTGCCAGCAGTCCCTCCACAGGGGTTCAGCCCCAGCATTTT. This chain joins TRBV28 and TRBJ1-5, with 7 bases matching TRBD1. Germline V lookup: CDR1 MDHEN, CDR2 SYDVKM. J gave up 6 bases and V 5 bases, and 7 bases lay outside the gene matches. The CDR3 length is 14 residues.

Here the CDR3 reads CASSSSAERSQPQHF. CDR3 sequence (DNA): TGTGCCAGCAGCTCATCGGCGGAGAGGAGTCAGCCCCAGCATTTT. The chain recombines TRBV5-4 with TRBJ1-5; no clear D. Germline V gives CDR1 SGHNT, CDR2 YYREEE (reference sequence). The length of the CDR3 is 15 residues. Between the trimmed V and J ends, which lost 3 bases and 6 bases, there was a span of 16 bases.

CDR3 in DNA: TGTGCCAGCAGCCTACAGGGGTCCTACGAGCAGTACTTC. Protein sequence: CASSLQGSYEQYF. The gene calls are TRBV6-5 and TRBJ2-7; TRBD1 agrees at 7 bases. Trimming took 6 bases from V and 1 from J; bases not matched to a gene: 3. Germline CDR1 and CDR2: MNHEY and SVGAGI. This CDR3 spans 13 amino acids.

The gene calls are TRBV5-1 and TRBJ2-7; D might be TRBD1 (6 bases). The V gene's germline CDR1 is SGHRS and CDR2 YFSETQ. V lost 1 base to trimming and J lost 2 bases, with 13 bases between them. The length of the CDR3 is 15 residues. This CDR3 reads CASSLSRTETYEQYF. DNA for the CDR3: TGCGCCAGCAGCTTGAGCCGGACAGAGACCTACGAGCAGTACTTC. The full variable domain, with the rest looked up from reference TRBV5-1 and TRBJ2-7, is KAGVTQTPRYLIKTRGQQVTLSCSPISGHRSVSWYQQTPGQGLQFLFEYFSETQRNKGNFPGRFSGRQFSNSRSEMNVSTLELGDSALYLCASSLSRTETYEQYFGPGTRLTVT.

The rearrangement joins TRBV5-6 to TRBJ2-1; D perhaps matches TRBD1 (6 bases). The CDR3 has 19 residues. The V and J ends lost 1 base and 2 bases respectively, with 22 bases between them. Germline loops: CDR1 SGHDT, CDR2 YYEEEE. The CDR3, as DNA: TGTGCCAGCAGCTTGAGGGGTTGGGGGCCGGTGGAGGCCTACAATGAGCAGTTCTTC. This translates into CASSLRGWGPVEAYNEQFF.

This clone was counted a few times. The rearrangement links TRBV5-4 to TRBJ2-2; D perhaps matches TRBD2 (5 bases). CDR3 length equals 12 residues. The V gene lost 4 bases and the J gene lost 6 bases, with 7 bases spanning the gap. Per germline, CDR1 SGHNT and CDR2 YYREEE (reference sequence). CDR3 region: CASSPSPGELFF. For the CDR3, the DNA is TGTGCCAGCAGCCCTAGCCCCGGGGAGCTGTTTTTT.

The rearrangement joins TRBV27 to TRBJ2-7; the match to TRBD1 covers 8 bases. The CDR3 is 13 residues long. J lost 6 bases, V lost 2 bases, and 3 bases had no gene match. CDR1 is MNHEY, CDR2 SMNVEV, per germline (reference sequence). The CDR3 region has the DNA TGTGCCAGCAGTTTACGGACAGGGATCGAGCAGTACTTC. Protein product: CASSLRTGIEQYF.

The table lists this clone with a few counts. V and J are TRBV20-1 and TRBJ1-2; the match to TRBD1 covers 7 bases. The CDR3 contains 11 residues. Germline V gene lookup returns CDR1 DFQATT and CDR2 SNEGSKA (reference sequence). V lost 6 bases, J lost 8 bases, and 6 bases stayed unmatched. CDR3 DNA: TGCAGTGCCCGGGGACAGAGGGGCTACACCTTC. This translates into CSARGQRGYTF.

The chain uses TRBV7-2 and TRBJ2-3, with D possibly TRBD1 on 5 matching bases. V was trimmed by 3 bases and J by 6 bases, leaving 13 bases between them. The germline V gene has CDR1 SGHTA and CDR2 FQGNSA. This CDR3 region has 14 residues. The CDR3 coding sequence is TGTGCCAGCAGCTTGGCGGCAAAGGGGGATACGCAGTATTTT. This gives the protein CASSLAAKGDTQYF.

Here the CDR3 DNA reads TGTGCCAGCTCAACAGGGCGGGCCGGGGAGCTGTTTTTT. Translating gives CASSTGRAGELFF. This rearrangement joins TRBV18 to TRBJ2-2; TRBD1 is a possible D gene (6 bases). CDR3 length equals 13 residues. Trimming pared 5 bases from V and 6 bases from J, leaving 10 bases between. Germline CDR1 and CDR2: KGHSH and LQKENI.

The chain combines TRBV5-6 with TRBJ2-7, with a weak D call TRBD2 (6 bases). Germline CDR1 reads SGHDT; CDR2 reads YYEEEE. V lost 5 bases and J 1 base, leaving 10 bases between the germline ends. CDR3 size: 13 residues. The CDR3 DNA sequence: TGTGCCAGCAGGCGGGACTGGTCCTACGAGCAGTACTTC. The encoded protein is CASRRDWSYEQYF.

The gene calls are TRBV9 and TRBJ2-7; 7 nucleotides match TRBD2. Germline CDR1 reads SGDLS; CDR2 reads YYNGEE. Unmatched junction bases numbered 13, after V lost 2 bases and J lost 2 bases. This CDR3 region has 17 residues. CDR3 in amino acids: CASSVGGTSSVTYEQYF. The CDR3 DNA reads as TGTGCCAGCAGCGTCGGGGGGACTTCTAGCGTAACCTACGAGCAGTACTTC.

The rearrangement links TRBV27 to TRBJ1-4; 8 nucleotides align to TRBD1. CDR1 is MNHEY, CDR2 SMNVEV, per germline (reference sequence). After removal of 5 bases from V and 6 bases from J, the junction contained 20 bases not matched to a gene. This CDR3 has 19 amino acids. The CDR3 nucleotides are TGTGCCAGCAGTACAACTGTCGGGACAGGACGGGTGGTTTATGAAAAACTGTTTTTT. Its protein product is CASSTTVGTGRVVYEKLFF.

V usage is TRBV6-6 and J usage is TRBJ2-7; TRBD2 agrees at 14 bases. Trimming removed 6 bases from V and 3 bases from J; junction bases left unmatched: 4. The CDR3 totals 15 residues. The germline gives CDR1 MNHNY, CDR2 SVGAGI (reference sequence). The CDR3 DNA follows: TGTGCCAGCAGGGGGACTAGCGGGGGTCTCTACGAGCAGTACTTC. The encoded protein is CASRGTSGGLYEQYF.

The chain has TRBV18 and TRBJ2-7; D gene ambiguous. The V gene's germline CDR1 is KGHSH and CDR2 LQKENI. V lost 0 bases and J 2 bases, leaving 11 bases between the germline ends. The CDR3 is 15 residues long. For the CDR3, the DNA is TGTGCCAGCTCACCACCGGTCAGCGAGACCTACGAGCAGTACTTC. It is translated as CASSPPVSETYEQYF.

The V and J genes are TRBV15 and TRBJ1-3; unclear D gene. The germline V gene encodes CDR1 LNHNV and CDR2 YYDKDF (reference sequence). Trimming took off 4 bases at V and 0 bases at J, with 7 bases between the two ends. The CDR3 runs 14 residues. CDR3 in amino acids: CATSTRISGNTIYF. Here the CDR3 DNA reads TGTGCCACCAGCACCAGGATCTCTGGAAACACCATATATTTT.

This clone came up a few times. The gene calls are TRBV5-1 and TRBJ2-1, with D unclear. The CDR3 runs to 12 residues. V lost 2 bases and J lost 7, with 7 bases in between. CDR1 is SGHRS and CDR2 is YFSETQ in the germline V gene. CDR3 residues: CASSLIENEQFF. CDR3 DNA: TGCGCCAGCAGCTTAATAGAAAATGAGCAGTTCTTC.

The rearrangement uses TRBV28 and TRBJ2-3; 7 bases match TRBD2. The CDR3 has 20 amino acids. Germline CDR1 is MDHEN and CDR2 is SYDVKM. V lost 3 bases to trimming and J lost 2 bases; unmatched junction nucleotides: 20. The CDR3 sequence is CASSFPLAVLSSGFTDTQYF. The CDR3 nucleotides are TGTGCCAGCAGTTTCCCCCTTGCGGTTTTGTCTAGCGGATTCACAGATACGCAGTATTTT. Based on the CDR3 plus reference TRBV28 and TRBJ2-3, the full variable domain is DVKVTQSSRYLVKRTGEKVFLECVQDMDHENMFWYRQDPGLGLRLIYFSYDVKMKEKGDIPEGYSVSREKKERFSLILESASTNQTSMYLCASSFPLAVLSSGFTDTQYFGPGTRLTVL.

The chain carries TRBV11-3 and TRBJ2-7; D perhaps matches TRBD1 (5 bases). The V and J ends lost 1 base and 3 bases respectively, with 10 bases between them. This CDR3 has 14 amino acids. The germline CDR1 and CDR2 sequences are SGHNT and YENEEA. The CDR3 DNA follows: TGTGCCAGCAGCTTAGGGGGCAGGCACTACGAGCAGTACTTC. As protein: CASSLGGRHYEQYF.

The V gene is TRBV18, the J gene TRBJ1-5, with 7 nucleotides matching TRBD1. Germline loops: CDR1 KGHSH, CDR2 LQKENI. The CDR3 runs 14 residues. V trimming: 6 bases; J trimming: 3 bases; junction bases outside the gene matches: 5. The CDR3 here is CASSLGQSNQPQHF. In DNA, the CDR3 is TGTGCCAGCTCTCTGGGACAGTCCAATCAGCCCCAGCATTTT.

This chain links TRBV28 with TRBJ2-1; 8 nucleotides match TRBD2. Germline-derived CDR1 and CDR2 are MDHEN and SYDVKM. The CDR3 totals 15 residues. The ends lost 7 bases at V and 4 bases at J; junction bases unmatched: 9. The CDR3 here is CASTIAGRTYNEQFF. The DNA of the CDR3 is TGTGCCAGCACGATAGCGGGGCGCACGTACAATGAGCAGTTCTTC. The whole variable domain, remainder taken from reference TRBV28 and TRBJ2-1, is DVKVTQSSRYLVKRTGEKVFLECVQDMDHENMFWYRQDPGLGLRLIYFSYDVKMKEKGDIPEGYSVSREKKERFSLILESASTNQTSMYLCASTIAGRTYNEQFFGPGTRLTVL.

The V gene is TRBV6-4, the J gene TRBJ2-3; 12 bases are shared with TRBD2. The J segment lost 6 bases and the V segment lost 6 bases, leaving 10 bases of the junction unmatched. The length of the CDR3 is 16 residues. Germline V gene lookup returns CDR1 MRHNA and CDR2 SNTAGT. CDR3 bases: TGTGCCAGCAGCGATCGAGGGACTAGCGGGCCTGATACGCAGTATTTT. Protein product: CASSDRGTSGPDTQYF.

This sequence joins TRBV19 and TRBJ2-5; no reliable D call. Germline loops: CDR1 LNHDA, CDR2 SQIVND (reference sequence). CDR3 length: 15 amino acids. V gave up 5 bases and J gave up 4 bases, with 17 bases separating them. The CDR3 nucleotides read TGTGCCAGTAGTGACCCCGGCCGGTCGGGAGAGACCCAGTACTTC. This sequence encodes CASSDPGRSGETQYF.

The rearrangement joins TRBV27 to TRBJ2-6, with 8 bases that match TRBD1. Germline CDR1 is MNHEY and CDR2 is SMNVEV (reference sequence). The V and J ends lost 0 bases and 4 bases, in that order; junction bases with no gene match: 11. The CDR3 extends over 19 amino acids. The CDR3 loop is CASSLSPGQGGNGANVLTF. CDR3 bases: TGTGCCAGCAGTTTATCGCCCGGACAGGGCGGTAACGGGGCCAACGTCCTGACTTTC. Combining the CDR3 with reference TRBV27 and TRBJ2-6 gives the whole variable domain EAQVTQNPRYLITVTGKKLTVTCSQNMNHEYMSWYRQDPGLGLRQIYYSMNVEVTDKGDVPEGYKVSRKEKRNFPLILESPSPNQTSLYFCASSLSPGQGGNGANVLTFGAGSRLTVL.